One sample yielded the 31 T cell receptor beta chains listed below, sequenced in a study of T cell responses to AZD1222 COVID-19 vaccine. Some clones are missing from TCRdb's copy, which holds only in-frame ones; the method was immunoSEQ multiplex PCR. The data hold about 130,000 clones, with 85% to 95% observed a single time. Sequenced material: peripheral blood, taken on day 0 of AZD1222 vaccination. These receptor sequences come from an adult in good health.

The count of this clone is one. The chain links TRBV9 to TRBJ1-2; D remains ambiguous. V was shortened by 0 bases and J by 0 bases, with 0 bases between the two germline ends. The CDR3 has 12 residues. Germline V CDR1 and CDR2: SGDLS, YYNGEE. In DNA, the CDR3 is TGTGCCAGCAGCGTAGCTAACTATGGCTACACCTTC. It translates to CASSVANYGYTF.

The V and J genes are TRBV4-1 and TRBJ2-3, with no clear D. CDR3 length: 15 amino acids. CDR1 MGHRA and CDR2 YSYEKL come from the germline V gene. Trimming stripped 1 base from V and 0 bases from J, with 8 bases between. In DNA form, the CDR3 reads TGCGCCAGCAGCCAAGGGGGTTTTAGCACAGATACGCAGTATTTT. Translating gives CASSQGGFSTDTQYF.

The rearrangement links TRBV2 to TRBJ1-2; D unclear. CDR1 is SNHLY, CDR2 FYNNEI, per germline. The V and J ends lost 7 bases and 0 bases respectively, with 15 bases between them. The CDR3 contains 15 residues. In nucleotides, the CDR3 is TGTGCCAGCATGATCGGACGGGTTGCTAACTATGGCTACACCTTC. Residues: CASMIGRVANYGYTF.

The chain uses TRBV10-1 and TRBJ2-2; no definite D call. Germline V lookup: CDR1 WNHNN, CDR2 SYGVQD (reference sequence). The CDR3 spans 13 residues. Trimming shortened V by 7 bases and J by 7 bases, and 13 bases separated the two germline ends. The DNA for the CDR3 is TGCGCCAGCACTGCTCGGGTTAGCGGGGAGCTGTTTTTT. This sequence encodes CASTARVSGELFF.

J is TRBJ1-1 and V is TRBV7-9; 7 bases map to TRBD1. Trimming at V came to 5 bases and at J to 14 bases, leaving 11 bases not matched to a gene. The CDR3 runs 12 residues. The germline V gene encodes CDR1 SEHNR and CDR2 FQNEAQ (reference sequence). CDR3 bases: TGTGCCAGCAGCCGGGACAGAAAGAAGGCCTTCTTT. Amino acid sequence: CASSRDRKKAFF.

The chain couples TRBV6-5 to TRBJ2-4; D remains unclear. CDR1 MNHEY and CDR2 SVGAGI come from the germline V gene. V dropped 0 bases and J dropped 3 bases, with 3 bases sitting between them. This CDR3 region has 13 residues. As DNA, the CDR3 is TGTGCCAGCAGTTACTCTGTCAAAAACATTCAGTACTTC. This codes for CASSYSVKNIQYF.

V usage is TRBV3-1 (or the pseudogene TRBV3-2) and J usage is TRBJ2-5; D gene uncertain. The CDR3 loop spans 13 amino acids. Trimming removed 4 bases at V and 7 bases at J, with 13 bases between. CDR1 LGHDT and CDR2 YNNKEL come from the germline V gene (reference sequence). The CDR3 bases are TGTGCCAGCAGCCGGAACTTCTTAGGGACCCAGTACTTC. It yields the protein CASSRNFLGTQYF.

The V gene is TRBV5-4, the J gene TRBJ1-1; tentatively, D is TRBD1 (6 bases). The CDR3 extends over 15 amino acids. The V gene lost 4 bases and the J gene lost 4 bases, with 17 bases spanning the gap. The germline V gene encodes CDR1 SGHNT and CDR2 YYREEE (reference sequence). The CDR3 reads CASSRQTGPSTEAFF. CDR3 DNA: TGTGCCAGCAGCCGCCAGACAGGCCCCAGCACTGAAGCTTTCTTT.

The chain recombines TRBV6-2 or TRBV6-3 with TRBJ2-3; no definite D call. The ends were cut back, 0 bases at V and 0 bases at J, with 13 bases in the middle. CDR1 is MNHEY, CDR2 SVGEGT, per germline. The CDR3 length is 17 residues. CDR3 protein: CASSYSRRVTSTDTQYF. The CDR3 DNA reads TGTGCCAGCAGTTACTCGAGGAGAGTTACTAGCACAGATACGCAGTATTTT.

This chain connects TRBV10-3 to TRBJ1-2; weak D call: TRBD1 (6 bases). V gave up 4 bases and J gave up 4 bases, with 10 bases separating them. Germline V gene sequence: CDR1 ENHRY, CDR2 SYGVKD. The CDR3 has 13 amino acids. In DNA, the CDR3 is TGTGCCATCAGTGCAGGGGTGGTCTATGGCTACACCTTC. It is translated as CAISAGVVYGYTF.

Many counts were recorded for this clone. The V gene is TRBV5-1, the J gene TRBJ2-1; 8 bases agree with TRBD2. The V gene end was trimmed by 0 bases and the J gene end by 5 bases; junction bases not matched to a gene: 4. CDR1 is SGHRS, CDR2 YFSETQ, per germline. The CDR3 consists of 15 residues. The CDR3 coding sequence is TGCGCCAGCAGCTTGGCCCCAGCGGGGGACAATGAGCAGTTCTTC. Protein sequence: CASSLAPAGDNEQFF.

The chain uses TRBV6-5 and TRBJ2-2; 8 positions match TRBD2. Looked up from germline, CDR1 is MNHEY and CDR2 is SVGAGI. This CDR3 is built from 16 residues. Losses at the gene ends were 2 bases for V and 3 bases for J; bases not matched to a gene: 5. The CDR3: CASSYGRGGYTGELFF. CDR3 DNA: TGTGCCAGCAGTTACGGTCGCGGGGGGTACACCGGGGAGCTGTTTTTT.

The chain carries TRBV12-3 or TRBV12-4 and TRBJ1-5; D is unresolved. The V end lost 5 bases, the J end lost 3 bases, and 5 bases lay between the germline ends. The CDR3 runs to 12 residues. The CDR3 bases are TGTGCCAGCAGTCCTCTCAATCAGCCCCAGCATTTT. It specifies CASSPLNQPQHF.

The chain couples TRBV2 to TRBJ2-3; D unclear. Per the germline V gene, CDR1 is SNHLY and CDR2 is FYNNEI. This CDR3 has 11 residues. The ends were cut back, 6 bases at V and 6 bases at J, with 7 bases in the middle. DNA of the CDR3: TGTGCCAGCAGCCCCCAGGATACGCAGTATTTT. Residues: CASSPQDTQYF. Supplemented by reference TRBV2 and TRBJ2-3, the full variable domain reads EPEVTQTPSHQVTQMGQEVILRCVPISNHLYFYWYRQILGQKVEFLVSFYNNEISEKSEIFDDQFSVERPDGSNFTLKIRSTKLEDSAMYFCASSPQDTQYFGPGTRLTVL.

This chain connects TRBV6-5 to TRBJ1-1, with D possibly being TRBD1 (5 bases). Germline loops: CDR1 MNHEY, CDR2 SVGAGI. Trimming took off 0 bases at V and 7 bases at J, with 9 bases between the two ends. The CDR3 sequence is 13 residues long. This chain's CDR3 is CASSYSSGIEAFF. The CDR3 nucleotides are TGTGCCAGCAGTTACTCCTCAGGGATTGAAGCTTTCTTT.

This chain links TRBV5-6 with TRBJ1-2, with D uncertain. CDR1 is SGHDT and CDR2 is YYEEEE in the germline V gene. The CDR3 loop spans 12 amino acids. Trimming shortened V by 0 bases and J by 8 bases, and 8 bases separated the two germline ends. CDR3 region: CASSLGGVGYTF. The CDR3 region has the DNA TGTGCCAGCAGCTTGGGTGGGGTAGGCTACACCTTC.

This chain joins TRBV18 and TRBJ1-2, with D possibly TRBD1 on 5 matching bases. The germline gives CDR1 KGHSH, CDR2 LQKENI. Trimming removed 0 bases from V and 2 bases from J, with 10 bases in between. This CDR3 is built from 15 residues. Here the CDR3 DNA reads TGTGCCAGCTCACCACCGGGGGTTGTGAACTATGGCTACACCTTC. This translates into CASSPPGVVNYGYTF.

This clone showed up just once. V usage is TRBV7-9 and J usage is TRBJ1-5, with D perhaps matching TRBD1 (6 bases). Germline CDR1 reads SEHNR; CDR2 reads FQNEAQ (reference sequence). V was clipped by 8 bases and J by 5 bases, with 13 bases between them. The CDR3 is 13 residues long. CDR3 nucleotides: TGTGCCAGCGTCCGGGACACGGATCAGCCCCAGCATTTT. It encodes CASVRDTDQPQHF. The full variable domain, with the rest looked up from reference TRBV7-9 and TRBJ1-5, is DTGVSQNPRHKITKRGQNVTFRCDPISEHNRLYWYRQTLGQGPEFLTYFQNEAQLEKSRLLSDRFSAERPKGSFSTLEIQRTEQGDSAMYLCASVRDTDQPQHFGDGTRLSIL.

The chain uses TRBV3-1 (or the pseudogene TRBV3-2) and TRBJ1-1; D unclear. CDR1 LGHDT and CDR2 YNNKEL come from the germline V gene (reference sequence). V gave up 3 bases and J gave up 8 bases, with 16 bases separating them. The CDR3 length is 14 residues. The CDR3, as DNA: TGTGCCAGCAGCCAGTCTGGTTTTGGAGGCGAAGCTTTCTTT. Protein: CASSQSGFGGEAFF.

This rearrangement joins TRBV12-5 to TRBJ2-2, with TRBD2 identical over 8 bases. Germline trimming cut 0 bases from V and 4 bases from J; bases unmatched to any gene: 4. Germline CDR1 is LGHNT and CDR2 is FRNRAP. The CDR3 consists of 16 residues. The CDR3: CASGLVTAGVTGELFF. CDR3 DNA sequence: TGTGCTAGTGGTTTGGTAACAGCGGGGGTCACCGGGGAGCTGTTTTTT.

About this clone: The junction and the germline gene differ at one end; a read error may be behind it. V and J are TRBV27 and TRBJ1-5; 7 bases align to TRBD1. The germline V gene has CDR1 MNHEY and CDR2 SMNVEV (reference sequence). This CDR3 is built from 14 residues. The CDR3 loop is CASSSIGGKQPQHF. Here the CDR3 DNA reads TGTGCCAGCAGCTCGATAGGGGGCAAGCAGCCCCAGCATTTT.

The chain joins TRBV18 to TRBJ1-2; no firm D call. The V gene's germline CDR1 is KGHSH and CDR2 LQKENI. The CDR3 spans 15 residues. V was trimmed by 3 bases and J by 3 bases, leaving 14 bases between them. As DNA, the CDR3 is TGTGCCAGCTCACCTCTCGAGGATGGTGACTATGGCTACACCTTC. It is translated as CASSPLEDGDYGYTF.

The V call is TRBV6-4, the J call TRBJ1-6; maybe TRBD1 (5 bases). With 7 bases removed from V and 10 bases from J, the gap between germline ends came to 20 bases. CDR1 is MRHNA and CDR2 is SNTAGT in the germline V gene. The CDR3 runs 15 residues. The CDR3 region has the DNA TGTGCCAGCATCAACGCGGGGGATTCAGCCTCACCCCTCCACTTT. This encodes CASINAGDSASPLHF.

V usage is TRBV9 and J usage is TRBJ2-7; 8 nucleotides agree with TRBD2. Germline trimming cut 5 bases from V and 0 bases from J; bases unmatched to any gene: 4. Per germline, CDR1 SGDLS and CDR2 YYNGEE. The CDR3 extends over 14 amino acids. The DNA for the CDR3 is TGTGCCAGCAGAGATAGCGGGGACTCCTACGAGCAGTACTTC. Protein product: CASRDSGDSYEQYF.

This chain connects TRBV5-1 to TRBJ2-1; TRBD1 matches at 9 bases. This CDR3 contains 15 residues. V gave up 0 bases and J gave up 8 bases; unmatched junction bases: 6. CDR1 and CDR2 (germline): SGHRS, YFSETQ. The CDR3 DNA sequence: TGCGCCAGCAGCTTGGGGATTACAGGGGGCCATGAGCAGTTCTTC. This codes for CASSLGITGGHEQFF.

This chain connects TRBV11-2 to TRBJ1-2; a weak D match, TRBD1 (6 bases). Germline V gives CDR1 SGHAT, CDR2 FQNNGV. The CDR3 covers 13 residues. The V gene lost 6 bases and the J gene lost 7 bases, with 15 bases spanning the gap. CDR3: CASSLQGQRGYTF. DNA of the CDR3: TGTGCCAGCAGTTTACAGGGCCAGCGTGGCTACACCTTC.

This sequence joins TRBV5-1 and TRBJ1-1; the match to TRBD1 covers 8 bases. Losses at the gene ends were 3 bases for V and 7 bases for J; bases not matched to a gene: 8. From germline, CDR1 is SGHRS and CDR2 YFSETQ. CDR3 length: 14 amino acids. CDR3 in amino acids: CASSYQTGAVEAFF. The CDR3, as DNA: TGCGCCAGCAGCTATCAGACAGGGGCGGTTGAAGCTTTCTTT.

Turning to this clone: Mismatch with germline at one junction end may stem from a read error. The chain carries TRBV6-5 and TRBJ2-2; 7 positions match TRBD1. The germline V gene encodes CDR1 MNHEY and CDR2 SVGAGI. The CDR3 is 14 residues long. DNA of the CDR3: TGTGCCAGCCACCCGGGACAGAACACCGAGGAGCTGTTTTTT. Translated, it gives CASHPGQNTEELFF.

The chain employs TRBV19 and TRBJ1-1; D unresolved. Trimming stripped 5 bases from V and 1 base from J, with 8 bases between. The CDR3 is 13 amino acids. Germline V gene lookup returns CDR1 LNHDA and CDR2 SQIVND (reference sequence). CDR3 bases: TGTGCCAGTAGTCCGGCGCCGAACACTGAAGCTTTCTTT. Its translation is CASSPAPNTEAFF.

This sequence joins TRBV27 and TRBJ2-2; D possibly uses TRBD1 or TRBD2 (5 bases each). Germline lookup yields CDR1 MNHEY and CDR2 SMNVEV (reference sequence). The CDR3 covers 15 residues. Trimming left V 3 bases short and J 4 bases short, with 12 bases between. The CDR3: CASSFDDGTTGELFF. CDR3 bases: TGTGCCAGCAGTTTTGATGATGGGACCACCGGGGAGCTGTTTTTT.

The CDR3 loop is CASSYSVTEAFF. The CDR3 bases are TGTGCCAGCAGTTACTCAGTCACTGAAGCTTTCTTT. The chain is built from TRBV6-5 and TRBJ1-1; D gene ambiguous. The V gene lost 0 bases and the J gene lost 4 bases, with 3 bases spanning the gap. Germline V gene data show CDR1 as MNHEY and CDR2 as SVGAGI. CDR3 length: 12 residues.